The source of this T cell receptor (beta chain) is a study of cytomegalovirus exposure and HLA in healthy donors. With regard to this clone: What it binds is not known.

PCR was performed using 60 Vbeta and 13 Jbeta primers. TCRdb keeps only in-frame clones here, not all; method: immunoSEQ multiplex PCR. The sample lists some 120,000 clones; around 78% were seen once. J gave up 3 bases and V 3 bases, and 8 bases lay outside the gene matches. The germline V gene has CDR1 SGHDT and CDR2 YYEEEE. This CDR3 contains 16 residues. Regarding the study as a whole: Compared with the roughly 700-donor mean, an Asian-associated ancestry cluster reportedly had fewer N-insertions, according to a later analysis. TCR beta chains numbering about 160 were designated cytomegalovirus-associated. It was reported that the classifier diagnosed cytomegalovirus status with high specificity and sensitivity in both the original and validation cohorts.

This TCR came from a man between 45 and 60 years old in good health and CMV-seronegative. This chain joins TRBV5-6 and TRBJ1-2, with 10 bases fitting TRBD1. The sequenced material came from PBMCs. This CDR3 is CASSSQDRGLDYGYTF. CDR3 bases: TGTGCCAGCAGCTCGCAAGACAGGGGGCTAGACTATGGCTACACCTTC.